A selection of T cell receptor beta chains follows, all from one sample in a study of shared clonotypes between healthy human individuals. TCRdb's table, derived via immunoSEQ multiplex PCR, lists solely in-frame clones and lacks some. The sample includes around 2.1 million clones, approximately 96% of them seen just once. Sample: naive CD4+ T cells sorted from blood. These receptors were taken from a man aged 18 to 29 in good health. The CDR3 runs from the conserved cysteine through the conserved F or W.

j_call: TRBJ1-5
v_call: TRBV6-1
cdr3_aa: CASSVPGVTSNQPQHF

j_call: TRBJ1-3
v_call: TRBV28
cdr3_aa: CASSLYGGGAGNTIYF

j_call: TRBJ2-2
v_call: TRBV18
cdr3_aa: CASSPSSGGTGELFF

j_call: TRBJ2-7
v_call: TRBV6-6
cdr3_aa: CASRPASSYEQYF

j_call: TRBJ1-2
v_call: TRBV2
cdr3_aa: CASSLGGSNYGYTF

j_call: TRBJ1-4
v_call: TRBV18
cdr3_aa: CASSQQGTTNEKLFF

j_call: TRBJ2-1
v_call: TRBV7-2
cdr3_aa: CASSLGQGGNEQFF

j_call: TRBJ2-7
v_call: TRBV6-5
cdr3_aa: CASSSGTGIYEQYF

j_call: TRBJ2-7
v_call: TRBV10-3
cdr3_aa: CAISNGTGGFYEQYF

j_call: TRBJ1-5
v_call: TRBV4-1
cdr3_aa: CASSQQGSNQPQHF

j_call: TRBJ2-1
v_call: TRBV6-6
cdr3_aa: CASSYSAVQQFF

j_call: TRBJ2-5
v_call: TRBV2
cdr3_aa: CASIIGGGKTQYF

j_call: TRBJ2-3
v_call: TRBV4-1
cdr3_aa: CASSQGRDYVTQYF

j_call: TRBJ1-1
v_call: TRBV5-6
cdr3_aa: CASSGTGAEAFF

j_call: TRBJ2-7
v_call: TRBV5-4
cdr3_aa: CASSSPEDHEQYF

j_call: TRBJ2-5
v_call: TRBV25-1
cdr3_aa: CASGQGAGTQYF

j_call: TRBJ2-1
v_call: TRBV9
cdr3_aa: CASSAPDRVSANEQFF

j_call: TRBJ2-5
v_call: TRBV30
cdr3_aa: CARAGVGETQYF

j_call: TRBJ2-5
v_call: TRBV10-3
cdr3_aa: CAISRTGQGQETQYF

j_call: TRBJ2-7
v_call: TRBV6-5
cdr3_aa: CASSSRTGENEQYF

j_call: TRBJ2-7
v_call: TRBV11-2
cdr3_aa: CASSSGTRYYEQYF

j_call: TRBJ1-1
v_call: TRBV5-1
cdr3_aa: CASRFAGATEAFF

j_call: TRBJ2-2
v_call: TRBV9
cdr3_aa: CASSVGAGVNTGELFF

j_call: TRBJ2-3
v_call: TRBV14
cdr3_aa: CASSQEQQTDTQYF

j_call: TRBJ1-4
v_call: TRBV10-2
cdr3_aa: CASSFRGGSNEKLFF

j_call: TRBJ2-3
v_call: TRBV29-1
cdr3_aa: CSVAPGRDTQYF

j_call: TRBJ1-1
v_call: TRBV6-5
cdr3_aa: CASVDPQRLEAFF

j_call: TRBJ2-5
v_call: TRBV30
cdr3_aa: CAWSVGYSQETQYF

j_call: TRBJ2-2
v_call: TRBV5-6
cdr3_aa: CASSLWRATGELFF

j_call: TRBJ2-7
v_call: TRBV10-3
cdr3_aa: CAITEGAGSYEQYF

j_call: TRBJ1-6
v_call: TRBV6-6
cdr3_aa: CASSLGTGSSSPLHF

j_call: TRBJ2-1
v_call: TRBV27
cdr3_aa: CASSFAGRGVNEQFF

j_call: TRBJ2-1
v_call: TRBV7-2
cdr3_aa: CASSLAAGVHYNEQFF

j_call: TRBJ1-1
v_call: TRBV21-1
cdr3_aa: CASSKNLNTEAFF

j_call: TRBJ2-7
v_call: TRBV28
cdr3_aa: CASSSRQGGRYEQYF

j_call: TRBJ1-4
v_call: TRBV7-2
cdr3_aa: CASSFDRGVGEKLFF

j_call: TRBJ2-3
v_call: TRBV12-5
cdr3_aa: CASGRSGRGADTQYF

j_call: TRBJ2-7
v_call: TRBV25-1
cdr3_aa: CASGQGTEQYF

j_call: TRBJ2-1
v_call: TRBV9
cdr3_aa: CASSAASGSYNEQFF

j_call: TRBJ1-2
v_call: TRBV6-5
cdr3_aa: CASSYTGQGNYGYTF